Listed below are T cell receptor beta chains from one sample, sequenced in a study of a mutant IDH1 vaccine in newly diagnosed glioma. For these receptors, no antigen is known. Some clones are missing from TCRdb's copy, which holds only in-frame ones; the method was immunoSEQ multiplex PCR. The table lists 45,000 to 55,000 clones, over 75% of them singletons. Material: PBMCs, obtained from a glioma patient whose treatment included an IDH1 peptide vaccine. All receptors derive from a woman aged 40 to 50 with glioma. The conserved cysteine and the conserved F or W are not part of the CDR3 here. The order of the fields is J gene, V gene, CDR3 protein.

TRBJ1-1 TRBV7-9 ASSPLTGGDTEAF
TRBJ2-2 TRBV6-1 ASSPKGTGELF
TRBJ2-1 TRBV2 ASSERFNEQF
TRBJ1-2 TRBV18 ASSPEAAYGYT
TRBJ1-2 TRBV11-2 ASSFEGYGYT
TRBJ1-5 TRBV7-8 ASSLAEGYRYQPQH
TRBJ2-7 TRBV7-8 ASSSRQGMYEQY
TRBJ1-2 TRBV7-9 ASSFGRANYGYT
TRBJ2-3 TRBV30 AWSSEGQGNTQY
TRBJ1-2 TRBV20-1 SARDLGGYT
TRBJ2-7 TRBV5-1 ASSFAGTPYEQY
TRBJ2-7 TRBV2 ASSEIFRGGYEQY
TRBJ2-7 TRBV7-9 ASSLPIDVHEQY
TRBJ2-1 TRBV19 ASSIPPAVSGGADEQF
TRBJ1-1 TRBV14 ASSQRRQYTEAF
TRBJ1-1 TRBV5-6 ASSLGDSHTEAF
TRBJ1-5 TRBV5-4 ASSLAADQPQH
TRBJ1-2 TRBV30 AWSVQGGYEGYT
TRBJ1-1 TRBV6-5 ASSYDSTMNTEAF
TRBJ1-2 TRBV29-1 SVEHTGINYGYT